Listed below are T cell receptor beta chains from one sample, sequenced in a study of OX40 agonist ivuxolimab in advanced cancers. Sequenced by immunoSEQ multiplex PCR; TCRdb stores in-frame clones only, minus some. The data contain tens of thousands of clones, 91% of them singletons. Sequencing was performed on CD4+ or CD8+ T cells sorted from blood, taken in a trial of the OX40 agonist ivuxolimab. Every receptor here comes from an adult with an advanced solid tumor such as melanoma, head and neck, liver or kidney cancer. Both conserved end residues are part of each CDR3. Fields, in order: V gene, J gene, clone size, D gene, CDR3 DNA, CDR3 protein. D genes are given only for firm matches. The listing skips clone size in some rows; elsewhere it reads once, few, many or a size class.

>TRBV5-1|TRBJ2-2|-|-
TGCGCCAGCAGCTTGGCGGTTGACACCGGGGAGCTGTTTTTT
CASSLAVDTGELFF
>TRBV7-8|TRBJ2-7|-|-
TGTGCCAGCAGCTTAGGACAGCCCTACGAGCAGTACTTC
CASSLGQPYEQYF
>TRBV5-8|TRBJ1-6|-|-
TGTGCCAGCAGCTTGCAGAATAATTCACCCCTCCACTTT
CASSLQNNSPLHF
>TRBV27|TRBJ1-3|-|-
TGTGCCAGCAGTTTATCGCCGTGGAGGGCTGGAAACACCATATATTTT
CASSLSPWRAGNTIYF
>TRBV5-4|TRBJ2-7|-|-
TGTGCCAGCAGCTTAGCCCCTATGGGCCCCTACGAGCAGTACTTC
CASSLAPMGPYEQYF
>TRBV7-8|TRBJ2-1|once|TRBD2
TGTGCCAGCAGCTATTCTAGCGGGGTAAGCTCCTACAATGAGCAGTTCTTC
CASSYSSGVSSYNEQFF
>TRBV30|TRBJ2-5|-|TRBD2
TGTGCCTGGAGTGGCTATAAAGCGGGGCCCCAAGAGACCCAGTACTTC
CAWSGYKAGPQETQYF
>TRBV19|TRBJ2-3|-|TRBD2
TGTGCCAGTAGTGGGACTAGCGGGAGTGGGAGCACAGATACGCAGTATTTT
CASSGTSGSGSTDTQYF
>TRBV19|TRBJ1-4|-|-
TGTGCCAGTAGAGAGGGACATCCTAATGAAAAACTGTTTTTT
CASREGHPNEKLFF
>TRBV7-9|TRBJ2-3|-|TRBD1
TGTGCCAGCAGCTTAGTGTGGGATCGAGGGGGCGGCGATACGCAGTATTTT
CASSLVWDRGGGDTQYF
>TRBV7-6|TRBJ1-4|-|-
TGTGCCAGCAGCCAGGGGTACGCAACTAATGAAAAACTGTTTTTT
CASSQGYATNEKLFF
>TRBV9|TRBJ2-1|once|TRBD2
TGTGCCAGCAGCGTAGAAGGGGCGGGAGGGTACAATGAGCAGTTCTTC
CASSVEGAGGYNEQFF
>TRBV6-4|TRBJ2-1|-|-
TGTGCCAGCAGTGACAAGCGGAGTTTCTTCGTGACTGAGCAGTTCTTC
CASSDKRSFFVTEQFF
>TRBV7-6|TRBJ2-3|-|-
TGTGCCAGCAGCTTAGGACATTTCACAGATACGCAGTATTTT
CASSLGHFTDTQYF
>TRBV6-1|TRBJ1-5|-|-
TGTGCCAGCAGTGAAGTGGAAGGTTTCTATCAGCCCCAGCATTTT
CASSEVEGFYQPQHF
>TRBV2|TRBJ1-1|-|TRBD1
TGTGCCAGCAGATGGACAGGCTCGAACACTGAAGCTTTCTTT
CASRWTGSNTEAFF
>TRBV6-6|TRBJ1-1|-|-
TGTGCCAGCAGCCGGGGGGGCAGGGACACTGAAGCTTTCTTT
CASSRGGRDTEAFF
>TRBV30|TRBJ2-7|-|-
TGTGCCTCCACCGGGACAAAATTCTACGAGCAGTACTTC
CASTGTKFYEQYF
>TRBV6-1|TRBJ1-4|-|TRBD1
TGTGCCAGCAGTCCTCAGGGGGCTTCTAATGAAAAACTGTTTTTT
CASSPQGASNEKLFF
>TRBV6-1|TRBJ1-5|-|-
TGTGCCAGCAGGCCGGCGGATCAGCCCCAGCATTTT
CASRPADQPQHF
>TRBV9|TRBJ1-5|few|-
TGTGCCAGCAGCGTAGATTGGGATCAGGCCCAGCCCCAGCATTTT
CASSVDWDQAQPQHF
>TRBV15|TRBJ1-5|once|-
TGTGCCACCAGCAGACCTAATCAGCCCCAGCATTTT
CATSRPNQPQHF
>TRBV5-4|TRBJ1-6|once|TRBD1
TGTGCCAGCAGCTTCAACAGGGGAAATTCACCCCTCCACTTT
CASSFNRGNSPLHF
>TRBV13|TRBJ2-3|-|TRBD2
TGTGCCAGCAGCCAGGGACTAGCGGCCACAGATACGCAGTATTTT
CASSQGLAATDTQYF
>TRBV28|TRBJ2-5|-|-
TGTGCCAGCAGTTCGACAGACCTCCAAGAGACCCAGTACTTC
CASSSTDLQETQYF
>TRBV18|TRBJ1-1|-|-
TGTGCCAGCTTACAGGGCTTTCCGAACACTGAAGCTTTCTTT
CASLQGFPNTEAFF
>TRBV5-6|TRBJ1-1|-|-
TGTGCCAGCAGCTTTGGGGCGGCCCTTGGGGATGTCCCTGAAGCTTTCTTT
CASSFGAALGDVPEAFF
>TRBV7-8|TRBJ2-4|-|TRBD1
TGTGCCAGCAGCCAGGACAGGGCTGCAAACATTCAGTACTTC
CASSQDRAANIQYF
>TRBV30|TRBJ1-5|-|-
TGTGCCTGGAGTGTAAGCCGGGCGCGCAGCATAAATCAGCCCCAGCATTTT
CAWSVSRARSINQPQHF
>TRBV5-1|TRBJ2-3|-|-
TGCGCCAGCAGCTTCCAAATGGGGGGCACAGATACGCAGTATTTT
CASSFQMGGTDTQYF
>TRBV18|TRBJ1-1|-|-
TGTGCCAGCTCACCCATAGAGAACACTGAAGCTTTCTTT
CASSPIENTEAFF
>TRBV28|TRBJ2-3|-|TRBD2
TGTGCCAGCAGCACCCCGTGGCTAGCGGGTAGCACAGATACGCAGTATTTT
CASSTPWLAGSTDTQYF
>TRBV11-2|TRBJ1-4|-|TRBD1
TGTGCCAGCAGCCCTTGGACAGGGGAAAGCGAAAAACTGTTTTTT
CASSPWTGESEKLFF
>TRBV19|TRBJ1-2|-|-
TGTGCCACCTCCAGGGGAAGGGACCTAACGGATTTTTATGGCTACACCTTC
CATSRGRDLTDFYGYTF
>TRBV5-1|TRBJ1-2|-|-
TGCGCCAGCAGCTCGGGACACCACTATGGCTACACCTTC
CASSSGHHYGYTF
>TRBV4-1|TRBJ1-2|-|-
TGCGCCAGCAGCCAAGATTCTACAGGGATCTATGGCTACACCTTC
CASSQDSTGIYGYTF
>TRBV20-1|TRBJ2-7|-|-
TGCAGTGCTAGACGAGGGGGCGAGCAGTACTTC
CSARRGGEQYF
>TRBV19|TRBJ1-1|-|-
TGTGCCAGTAGTACCCCCCGGGGGTTGAACACTGAAGCTTTCTTT
CASSTPRGLNTEAFF
>TRBV7-2|TRBJ2-1|once|-
TGTGCCAGCAGCCGTCGAAGACAGTCCTACAATGAGCAGTTCTTC
CASSRRRQSYNEQFF
>TRBV5-1|TRBJ2-3|-|TRBD2
TGCGCCAGCAGCTCCTCGGTGGGAGGGGCAGATACGCAGTATTTT
CASSSSVGGADTQYF
>TRBV18|TRBJ1-1|-|TRBD1
TGTGCCAGCTCCCCCGGGACAGGGCTTGAAGCTTTCTTT
CASSPGTGLEAFF
>TRBV6-1|TRBJ2-7|-|TRBD1
TGTGCCAGCAGTCCTAGGACAGGGAACTCATACGAGCAGTACTTC
CASSPRTGNSYEQYF
>TRBV7-9|TRBJ1-1|-|-
TGTGCCAGCAGCTTGCGGGGGGACACTGAAGCTTTCTTT
CASSLRGDTEAFF